This T cell receptor beta chain was retrieved from a study of T cells in Graves' hyperthyroidism and ophthalmopathy. From RNA transcripts, TCR beta CDR3 regions were amplified. HTBI primers were the set used in a first-round RT-PCR of the TCR CDR3. TCRdb fed the multiplex PCR reads into MiXCR, producing one record per CDR3 protein. The sample consists of fewer than 110,000 distinct CDR3 sequences, 15% to 20% of them appearing once. This clonotype was seen many times. The sequence was collected from a woman aged 45-60 years with Graves' hyperthyroidism. The sequenced material came from blood.

CDR3 loop: CASSPNTGGSTEAFF. CDR3 nucleotide sequence: TGTGCCAGCAGCCCAAATACTGGAGGGAGCACTGAAGCTTTCTTT. The rearrangement joins TRBV12-3 or TRBV12-4 to TRBJ1-1; no reliable D call. The CDR3 sequence is 15 residues long. V was trimmed by 6 bases and J by 4 bases, leaving 18 bases between them.